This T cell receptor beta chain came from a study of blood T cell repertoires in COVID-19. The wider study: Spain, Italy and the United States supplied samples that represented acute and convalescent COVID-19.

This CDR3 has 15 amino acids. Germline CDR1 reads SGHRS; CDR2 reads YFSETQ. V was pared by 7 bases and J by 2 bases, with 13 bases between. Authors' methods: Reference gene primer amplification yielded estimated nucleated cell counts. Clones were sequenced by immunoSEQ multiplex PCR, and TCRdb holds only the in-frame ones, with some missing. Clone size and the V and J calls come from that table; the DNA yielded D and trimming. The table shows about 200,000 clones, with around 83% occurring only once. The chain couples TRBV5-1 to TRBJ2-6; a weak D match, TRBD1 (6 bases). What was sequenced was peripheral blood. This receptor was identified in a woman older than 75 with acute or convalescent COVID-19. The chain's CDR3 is CASASTGPGANVLTF. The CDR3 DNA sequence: TGCGCCAGCGCGAGTACAGGGCCTGGGGCCAACGTCCTGACTTTC.